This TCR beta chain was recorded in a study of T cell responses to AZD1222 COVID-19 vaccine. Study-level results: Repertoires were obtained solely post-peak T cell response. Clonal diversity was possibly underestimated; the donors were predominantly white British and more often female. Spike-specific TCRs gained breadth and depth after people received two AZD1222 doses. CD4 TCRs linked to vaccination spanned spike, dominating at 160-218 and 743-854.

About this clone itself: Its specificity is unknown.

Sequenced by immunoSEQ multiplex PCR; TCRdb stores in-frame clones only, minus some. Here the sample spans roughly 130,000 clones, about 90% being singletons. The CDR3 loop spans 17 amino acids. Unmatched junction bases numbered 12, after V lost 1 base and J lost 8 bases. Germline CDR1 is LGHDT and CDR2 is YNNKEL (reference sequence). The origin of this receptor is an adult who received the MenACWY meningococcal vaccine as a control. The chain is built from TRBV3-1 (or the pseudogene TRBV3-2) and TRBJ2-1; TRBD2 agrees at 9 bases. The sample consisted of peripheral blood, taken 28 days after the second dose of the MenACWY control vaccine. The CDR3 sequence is CASSQAGTGLAVYEQFF. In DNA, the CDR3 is TGTGCCAGCAGCCAAGCAGGCACGGGACTAGCAGTCTATGAGCAGTTCTTC.